This TCR beta chain was observed in a study of vaccination effects on CD4 cells after COVID-19. Study findings and constraints: In the late period after vaccination, infection- and vaccine-induced clones contracted markedly. After vaccination, spike-reactive clones in convalescents were mostly new vaccine-induced clones.

Following 10 days of culture, CD4+ T cells were isolated. Documented for the person is a PCR-confirmed SARS-CoV-2 infection occurring between March and December 2020. Cells had half their medium changed to IL-2 medium on days 3 and 7. TCRdb keeps only in-frame clones here, not all; method: immunoSEQ multiplex PCR. The table includes some 50,000 clones, roughly four fifths detected once. The V gene end was trimmed by 3 bases and the J gene end by 1 base; junction bases not matched to a gene: 3. This CDR3 comprises 15 residues. CDR1 and CDR2 from the germline V gene are DFQATT and SNEGSKA (reference sequence). As concerns this clone: Its specificity is unknown.

The material sequenced was CD4+ T cells from PBMCs cultured without peptide, taken before COVID-19 vaccination. This chain links TRBV20-1 with TRBJ2-3, with 11 bases aligning to TRBD2. The receptor was derived from a human donor who had a prior SARS-CoV-2 infection. Here the CDR3 reads CSASTSGSGTDTQYF. The CDR3 DNA reads TGCAGTGCTAGTACTAGCGGGAGTGGCACAGATACGCAGTATTTT.